The 25 T cell receptor beta chains below were found in one sample sequenced in a study of blood T cell repertoires in COVID-19. This table comes from immunoSEQ multiplex PCR, and its TCRdb copy is limited to in-frame clones, with some not included. The sample carries about 300,000 clones, about nine tenths recorded once. Sequencing input: peripheral blood. These receptors all stem from a woman aged 25-40 years who had recovered from COVID-19.

The V gene is TRBV7-9, the J gene TRBJ2-7; TRBD1 agrees at 8 bases. With V trimmed by 1 base and J by 3 bases, 5 bases remained unmatched. The CDR3 is 15 amino acids. Germline loops: CDR1 SEHNR, CDR2 FQNEAQ (reference sequence). CDR3: CASSLVDRGNYEQYF. Here the CDR3 DNA reads TGTGCCAGCAGCTTAGTCGACAGGGGCAACTACGAGCAGTACTTC.

The chain is built from TRBV7-2 and TRBJ2-1, with 7 bases identical to TRBD2. Unmatched junction bases numbered 13, after V lost 4 bases and J lost 7 bases. Germline values: CDR1 SGHTA, CDR2 FQGNSA. This CDR3 contains 16 residues. The CDR3 spells CASSSQAGRSWNEQFF. In nucleotides, the CDR3 is TGTGCCAGCAGCTCTCAAGCGGGAAGGAGCTGGAATGAGCAGTTCTTC.

The V and J genes are TRBV5-6 and TRBJ1-2, with 9 bases fitting TRBD1. The V gene's germline CDR1 is SGHDT and CDR2 YYEEEE. The CDR3 sequence is 15 residues long. The J segment lost 3 bases and the V segment lost 5 bases, leaving 8 bases of the junction unmatched. The CDR3: CASRIGQGHDYGYTF. In nucleotides, the CDR3 is TGTGCCAGCAGGATAGGACAGGGGCACGACTATGGCTACACCTTC.

In DNA form, the CDR3 reads TGTGCCAGCAGTTTCCGGGACACAATTGTCGAGGGCTACACCTTC. This encodes CASSFRDTIVEGYTF. The V call is TRBV28, the J call TRBJ1-2; TRBD1 is a possible D gene (6 bases). With 3 bases removed from V and 8 bases from J, the gap between germline ends came to 19 bases. The CDR3 is 15 amino acids. The germline gives CDR1 MDHEN, CDR2 SYDVKM.

The chain employs TRBV29-1 and TRBJ2-1, with TRBD2 identical over 7 bases. This CDR3 has 14 residues. The J segment lost 5 bases and the V segment lost 3 bases, leaving 7 bases of the junction unmatched. Germline assignment: CDR1 SQVTM and CDR2 ANQGSEA. CDR3 region: CSVDRLAANNEQFF. CDR3 coding DNA: TGCAGCGTTGACAGGCTAGCGGCCAACAATGAGCAGTTCTTC.

This sequence joins TRBV27 and TRBJ1-5; 12 bases fit TRBD1. There are 17 residues in the CDR3. CDR1 is MNHEY and CDR2 is SMNVEV in the germline V gene (reference sequence). The V gene end was trimmed by 2 bases and the J gene end by 7 bases; junction bases not matched to a gene: 9. The CDR3 loop is CASSLRWGTGGRQPQHF. The CDR3 DNA is TGTGCCAGCAGTTTAAGGTGGGGGACAGGGGGCAGACAGCCCCAGCATTTT.

This clone occurred once. The CDR3 nucleotides read TGTGCCAGCAGCAGCCTTACAGATACGCAGTATTTT. It encodes CASSSLTDTQYF. The chain couples TRBV6-2 or TRBV6-3 to TRBJ2-3; D gene ambiguous. Germline CDR1 is MNHEY and CDR2 is SVGEGT. The CDR3 has 12 residues. The ends were cut back, 6 bases at V and 3 bases at J, with 7 bases in the middle.

This clone occurred once. J is TRBJ2-7 and V is TRBV2, with 10 bases identical to TRBD2. Germline V gene data show CDR1 as SNHLY and CDR2 as FYNNEI. With 4 bases clipped from V and 2 bases from J, the junction kept 11 bases outside the gene matches. The CDR3 contains 17 residues. In DNA, the CDR3 is TGTGCCAGCAGTGTGCGTCTAGCGGGGGCCCCTACCTACGAGCAGTACTTC. Its protein product is CASSVRLAGAPTYEQYF.

CDR3 protein: CASSSRGQGWSVNTEAFF. The DNA for the CDR3 is TGTGCCAGCAGTTCTAGGGGCCAAGGGTGGTCCGTGAACACTGAAGCTTTCTTT. The rearrangement links TRBV6-2 or TRBV6-3 to TRBJ1-1; TRBD1 is a possible D gene (5 bases). This CDR3 region has 18 residues. Germline CDR1 MNHEY, CDR2 SVGEGT. V was cut by 4 bases and J by 0 bases, with 21 bases left in between.

This clone was seen only once. The chain recombines TRBV15 with TRBJ1-1; 7 nucleotides line up with TRBD1. The CDR3 extends over 16 amino acids. Germline values: CDR1 LNHNV, CDR2 YYDKDF (reference sequence). Unmatched junction bases numbered 10, after V lost 0 bases and J lost 6 bases. CDR3 amino acids: CATSRDATGMDPEAFF. The CDR3, as DNA: TGTGCCACCAGCAGAGATGCGACAGGGATGGACCCTGAAGCTTTCTTT.

This clone turned up a few times. The CDR3 DNA follows: TGTGCCAGTAGTATAGGTGGGGGGACCTACAATGAGCAGTTCTTC. Encoded protein: CASSIGGGTYNEQFF. The V and J genes are TRBV19 and TRBJ2-1; D is possibly TRBD2 (6 bases). CDR3 length equals 15 residues. The germline CDR1 and CDR2 sequences are LNHDA and SQIVND (reference sequence). Trimming shortened V by 1 base and J by 2 bases, and 9 bases separated the two germline ends.

The rearrangement joins TRBV5-1 to TRBJ2-7, with TRBD1 matching 10 bases. This CDR3 has 14 amino acids. Germline V gene data show CDR1 as SGHRS and CDR2 as YFSETQ. J was trimmed by 7 bases and V by 4 bases; bases with no gene match: 8. The CDR3 DNA sequence: TGCGCCAGCAGCCCAAGACAGGGGGCCGGGGAGCAGTACTTC. Translating it yields CASSPRQGAGEQYF.

The chain recombines TRBV27 with TRBJ2-7; TRBD2 aligns across 8 bases. The CDR3 loop spans 12 amino acids. V shed 5 bases and J 11 bases; nucleotides not matched to a gene: 8. Germline loops: CDR1 MNHEY, CDR2 SMNVEV (reference sequence). The CDR3 DNA follows: TGTGCCAGCAGTCCAAACGGGGGGGCGAAGTACTTC. Protein: CASSPNGGAKYF.

CDR3 DNA: TGCGCCAGCAGCCAAGTCCAGACTCACGCCCTCCACTTT. It specifies CASSQVQTHALHF. The chain employs TRBV4-3 and TRBJ1-6; D is uncertain. Germline-derived CDR1 and CDR2 are LGHNA and YSLEER. The CDR3 is 13 amino acids. V lost 1 base to trimming and J lost 14 bases, with 12 bases between them.

This clone came up a few times. The gene calls are TRBV18 and TRBJ1-4; the D is unclear. This CDR3 region has 14 residues. Trimming left V 5 bases short and J 8 bases short, with 15 bases between. CDR1 is KGHSH and CDR2 is LQKENI in the germline V gene. In DNA form, the CDR3 reads TGTGCCAGCTCATCTCCGGGAACTATCGAAAAACTGTTTTTT. It translates to CASSSPGTIEKLFF.

The V and J genes are TRBV3-1 (or the pseudogene TRBV3-2) and TRBJ2-7; a possible D gene is TRBD1 (5 bases). This CDR3 comprises 15 residues. Germline V CDR1 and CDR2: LGHDT, YNNKEL (reference sequence). The V end was cut by 1 base, the J end by 2 bases, with 12 bases between. The CDR3 DNA is TGTGCCAGCAGCCAAGTTTTGCGCAGGGCCTACGAGCAGTACTTC. Its translation: CASSQVLRRAYEQYF.

This clone was found once. The rearrangement links TRBV5-6 to TRBJ2-7, with 8 nucleotides matching TRBD1. V lost 3 bases, J lost 4 bases, and 12 bases stayed unmatched. The CDR3 extends over 16 amino acids. Looked up from germline, CDR1 is SGHDT and CDR2 is YYEEEE. CDR3 region: CASSWNTDRVGYEQYF. In DNA form, the CDR3 reads TGTGCCAGCAGCTGGAACACGGACAGGGTAGGGTACGAGCAGTACTTC.

This chain connects TRBV18 to TRBJ2-3; D not resolved. V gave up 3 bases and J gave up 2 bases, with 12 bases separating them. The CDR3 loop spans 15 amino acids. Germline lookup yields CDR1 KGHSH and CDR2 LQKENI. For the CDR3, the DNA is TGTGCCAGCTCACCTGGATTGGAGAACACAGATACGCAGTATTTT. This translates into CASSPGLENTDTQYF.

The chain carries TRBV4-3 and TRBJ1-2; TRBD1 agrees at 10 bases. Germline V CDR1 and CDR2: LGHNA, YSLEER. Trimming at V came to 4 bases and at J to 7 bases, leaving 12 bases not matched to a gene. There are 16 residues in the CDR3. The CDR3 DNA sequence: TGCGCCAGCAGCCCTAATCCGGGACAGGGGACTGCTGGCTACACCTTC. Its protein product is CASSPNPGQGTAGYTF.

This rearrangement joins TRBV24-1 to TRBJ2-7, with 7 nucleotides matching TRBD1. The germline V gene has CDR1 KGHDR and CDR2 SFDVKD. Germline trimming cut 4 bases from V and 5 bases from J; bases unmatched to any gene: 7. The CDR3 totals 14 residues. The CDR3 here is CATSEPTGTDEQYF. Written as DNA, the CDR3 is TGTGCCACCAGTGAGCCGACCGGGACAGACGAGCAGTACTTC.

The chain carries TRBV27 and TRBJ2-2, with a weak D call TRBD1 (5 bases). With 5 bases removed from V and 2 bases from J, the gap between germline ends came to 15 bases. The CDR3 length is 16 residues. Germline loops: CDR1 MNHEY, CDR2 SMNVEV (reference sequence). CDR3 region: CASSNPRQTNTGELFF. The CDR3 DNA is TGTGCCAGCAGTAATCCCCGACAGACCAACACCGGGGAGCTGTTTTTT.

This clone came up once. The chain uses TRBV24-1 and TRBJ2-7, with D perhaps TRBD2 (5 bases). CDR3 length equals 16 residues. V lost 4 bases to trimming and J lost 0 bases, with 15 bases between them. Looked up from germline, CDR1 is KGHDR and CDR2 is SFDVKD. The CDR3 loop is CATSDSLGDNSYEQYF. The CDR3 region has the DNA TGTGCCACCAGTGACTCCCTGGGAGACAACTCCTACGAGCAGTACTTC.

The V and J genes are TRBV7-3 and TRBJ2-7, with D unresolved. Germline V CDR1 and CDR2: SGHTA, FQGTGA. CDR3 length equals 13 residues. With 1 base removed from V and 4 bases from J, the gap between germline ends came to 8 bases. This CDR3 reads CASSLSQRYEQYF. In DNA, the CDR3 is TGTGCCAGCAGCTTAAGCCAGAGGTACGAGCAGTACTTC.

The chain has TRBV7-9 and TRBJ1-2; unclear D gene. With 6 bases removed from V and 5 bases from J, the gap between germline ends came to 16 bases. The CDR3 extends over 14 amino acids. CDR1 SEHNR and CDR2 FQNEAQ come from the germline V gene (reference sequence). The DNA for the CDR3 is TGTGCCAGCAGTCAAGACTGGCCTGGTTATGGCTACACCTTC. It yields the protein CASSQDWPGYGYTF.

CDR3 in DNA: TGTGCCAGCAGCCCCACTCACGGGACAGGCGCGCCCCAGCATTTT. As protein: CASSPTHGTGAPQHF. V gene TRBV3-1 (or the pseudogene TRBV3-2) combines with J gene TRBJ1-5, with TRBD1 matching 8 bases. In germline, CDR1 is LGHDT, CDR2 YNNKEL (reference sequence). V dropped 4 bases and J dropped 9; count of bases not matched to a gene: 11. This CDR3 contains 15 residues.